One sample yielded the 9 T cell receptor beta chains listed below, sequenced in a study of blood T cell repertoires in COVID-19. Using immunoSEQ multiplex PCR, the repertoire was profiled, and TCRdb retains in-frame clones only, with some absent. The table lists roughly 53,000 clones, about 86% of them singletons, with around 5% in the top ten. The sequencing input was peripheral blood. Receptors were obtained from a man aged 35-49 years with active COVID-19.

V usage is TRBV5-1 and J usage is TRBJ2-3; D is perhaps TRBD1 (6 bases). The CDR3 extends over 14 amino acids. Germline V CDR1 and CDR2: SGHRS, YFSETQ. V was shortened by 0 bases and J by 5 bases, with 10 bases between the two germline ends. CDR3 loop: CASSLAQGKDTQYF. The CDR3 region has the DNA TGCGCCAGCAGCTTGGCACAGGGTAAAGATACGCAGTATTTT.

This chain uses TRBV7-2 with TRBJ2-5, with D possibly being TRBD1 (5 bases). This CDR3 has 14 residues. V shed 1 base and J shed 4 bases, with 10 bases lying between them. Germline CDR1 SGHTA, CDR2 FQGNSA. CDR3 residues: CASSLGGPPETQYF. The CDR3 nucleotides are TGTGCCAGCAGCTTAGGGGGCCCTCCAGAGACCCAGTACTTC.

The rearrangement links TRBV19 to TRBJ1-2, with D perhaps matching TRBD1 (5 bases). Germline lookup yields CDR1 LNHDA and CDR2 SQIVND (reference sequence). The CDR3 runs 15 residues. With 6 bases removed from V and 2 bases from J, the gap between germline ends came to 16 bases. The CDR3 reads CASSRRGDQNYGYTF. CDR3 DNA: TGTGCCAGTAGCCGGCGGGGGGACCAAAACTATGGCTACACCTTC.

This rearrangement joins TRBV10-3 to TRBJ1-2; 7 nucleotides line up with TRBD1. After removal of 0 bases from V and 7 bases from J, the junction contained 11 bases not matched to a gene. This CDR3 spans 16 amino acids. The germline V gene has CDR1 ENHRY and CDR2 SYGVKD. CDR3 nucleotides: TGTGCCATCAGTGAGTCGACAGGGTCCAGTGGTGGTGGCTACACCTTC. Translating gives CAISESTGSSGGGYTF.

This chain links TRBV29-1 with TRBJ2-5, with 12 bases that match TRBD2. The germline CDR1 and CDR2 sequences are SQVTM and ANQGSEA. This CDR3 is built from 13 residues. The J segment lost 8 bases and the V segment lost 6 bases, leaving 7 bases of the junction unmatched. For the CDR3, the DNA is TGCAGCGTCACCACTAGCGGGGGGAGAACCCAGTACTTC. As protein: CSVTTSGGRTQYF.

V is TRBV18 and J is TRBJ2-3, with D possibly being TRBD2 (6 bases). This CDR3 region has 14 residues. Germline V gene lookup returns CDR1 KGHSH and CDR2 LQKENI. Trimming removed 1 base at V and 6 bases at J, with 11 bases between. CDR3 in DNA: TGTGCCAGCTCACCACAGGCGGGGCAGGATACGCAGTATTTT. Translated, it gives CASSPQAGQDTQYF.

About this clone: Within the sample, other DNA sequences also encode this same CDR3. This chain connects TRBV9 to TRBJ2-2; the match to TRBD2 covers 12 bases. Germline V CDR1 and CDR2: SGDLS, YYNGEE. The junction had 5 bases not matched to a gene; V was cut back by 4 bases and J by 4 bases. This CDR3 spans 16 amino acids. Here the CDR3 DNA reads TGTGCCAGCAGCCCCCGACTAGCGGGGGCCACCGGGGAGCTGTTTTTT. This codes for CASSPRLAGATGELFF.

The chain combines TRBV7-8 with TRBJ2-7; a possible D gene is TRBD2 (6 bases). Trimming took off 1 base at V and 3 bases at J, with 19 bases between the two ends. The CDR3 has 17 amino acids. Per the germline V gene, CDR1 is SGHVS and CDR2 is FQNEAQ. The CDR3 coding sequence is TGTGCCAGCAGCTTAGTCACCGGCCCTAGCGTGTACTACGAGCAGTACTTC. Its protein product is CASSLVTGPSVYYEQYF.

This chain connects TRBV18 to TRBJ2-1; the D gene is possibly TRBD1 (5 bases). The V gene lost 6 bases and the J gene lost 8 bases, with 17 bases spanning the gap. From germline, CDR1 is KGHSH and CDR2 LQKENI. CDR3 length: 14 residues. CDR3: CASSPTDRLDEQFF. As DNA, the CDR3 is TGTGCCAGCTCCCCCACCGACAGACTGGATGAGCAGTTCTTC.